Presented here are 5 T cell receptor beta chains from one specimen sequenced in a study of identical twins. Using its own MiXCR run on the 5' RACE reads, TCRdb lists one record per CDR3 protein. The data hold roughly 690,000 distinct CDR3 sequences, with less than 25% observed a single time. These data are also associated with another study on T cells expressing NK-cell markers.

Sample: PBMCs. The receptors were sampled from a woman aged 18-30 years in good health.

This chain joins TRBV20-1 and TRBJ2-1, with 13 bases matching TRBD2. Germline V gives CDR1 DFQATT, CDR2 SNEGSKA (reference sequence). The CDR3 sequence is 16 residues long. The junction had 6 bases not matched to a gene; V was cut back by 5 bases and J by 2 bases. CDR3: CSALGLAGDTYNEQFF. The CDR3 region has the DNA TGCAGTGCTCTCGGACTAGCGGGAGATACCTACAATGAGCAGTTCTTC.

The J gene is TRBJ2-7, the V gene TRBV7-2; 11 bases agree with TRBD2. This CDR3 is built from 16 residues. V lost 0 bases to trimming and J lost 3 bases; unmatched junction nucleotides: 4. In germline, CDR1 is SGHTA, CDR2 FQGNSA. The CDR3 protein is CASSLARLAGSYEQYF. The CDR3 bases are TGTGCCAGCAGCTTAGCTAGACTAGCGGGAAGCTACGAGCAGTACTTC.

This clonotype was observed a handful of times. V is TRBV12-3 or TRBV12-4 and J is TRBJ2-7; possibly TRBD1 or TRBD2 for D (5 bases each). CDR3 length: 16 residues. V lost 2 bases, J lost 0 bases, and 14 bases lay in between. The CDR3 here is CASSLRGLGSSYEQYF. DNA for the CDR3: TGTGCCAGCAGTTTAAGGGGATTAGGGAGCTCCTACGAGCAGTACTTC.

This clonotype was detected a few times. The chain links TRBV3-1 to TRBJ2-5; 7 nucleotides line up with TRBD2. The CDR3 has 13 residues. V trimming: 7 bases; J trimming: 7 bases; junction bases outside the gene matches: 9. Germline CDR1 and CDR2: LGHDT and YNNKEL (reference sequence). The CDR3 DNA sequence: TGTGCCAGCAAACTGTCGGCGGGGGTGACCCAGTACTTC. Residues: CASKLSAGVTQYF.

This clonotype has a count of ten or more. The chain uses TRBV10-3 and TRBJ1-1; no clear D gene. Germline V lookup: CDR1 ENHRY, CDR2 SYGVKD. This CDR3 spans 13 amino acids. V was shortened by 2 bases and J by 8 bases, with 12 bases between the two germline ends. The CDR3 DNA reads as TGTGCCATCAGTGAGACGCGACCCCAGGAAGCTTTCTTT. Encoded protein: CAISETRPQEAFF.